This TCR beta chain was recorded in a study of shared clonotypes between healthy human individuals. Overall study findings and caveats: Investigators collected only blood, and repertoires in tissues likely differ. Clonotypes not shared had lower generation probabilities than those common to all four donors.

TCRdb keeps only in-frame clones here, not all; method: immunoSEQ multiplex PCR. Among roughly 500,000 clones listed, almost 97% were seen once. This clone occurred a few times. Its cognate antigen is unknown. The CDR3 consists of 14 residues. The V end was cut by 1 base, the J end by 1 base, with 8 bases between. CDR1 and CDR2 from the germline V gene are KGHSH and LQKENI. This TCR came from a woman in her 30s in good health. This chain uses TRBV18 with TRBJ2-7; perhaps TRBD1 as D (5 bases). The sample taken for sequencing was naive CD4+ T cells sorted from blood. Specified subset: CD45RA+ positively selected. CDR3 amino acids: CASSPQPGSYEQYF. The CDR3 bases are TGTGCCAGCTCACCACAGCCAGGGTCCTACGAGCAGTACTTC.